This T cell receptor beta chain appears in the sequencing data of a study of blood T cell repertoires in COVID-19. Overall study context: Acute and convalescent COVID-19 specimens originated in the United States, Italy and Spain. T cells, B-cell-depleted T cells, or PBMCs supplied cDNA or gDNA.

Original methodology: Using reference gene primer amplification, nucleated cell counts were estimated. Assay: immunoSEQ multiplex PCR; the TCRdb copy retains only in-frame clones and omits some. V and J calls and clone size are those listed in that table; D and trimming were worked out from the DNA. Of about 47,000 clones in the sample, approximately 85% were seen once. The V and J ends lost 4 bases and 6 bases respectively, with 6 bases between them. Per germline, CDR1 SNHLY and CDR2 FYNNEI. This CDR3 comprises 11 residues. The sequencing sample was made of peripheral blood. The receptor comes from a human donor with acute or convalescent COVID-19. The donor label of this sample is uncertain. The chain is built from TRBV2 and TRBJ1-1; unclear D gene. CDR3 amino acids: CASSVGAEAFF. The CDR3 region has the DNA TGTGCCAGCAGTGTCGGTGCTGAAGCTTTCTTT.